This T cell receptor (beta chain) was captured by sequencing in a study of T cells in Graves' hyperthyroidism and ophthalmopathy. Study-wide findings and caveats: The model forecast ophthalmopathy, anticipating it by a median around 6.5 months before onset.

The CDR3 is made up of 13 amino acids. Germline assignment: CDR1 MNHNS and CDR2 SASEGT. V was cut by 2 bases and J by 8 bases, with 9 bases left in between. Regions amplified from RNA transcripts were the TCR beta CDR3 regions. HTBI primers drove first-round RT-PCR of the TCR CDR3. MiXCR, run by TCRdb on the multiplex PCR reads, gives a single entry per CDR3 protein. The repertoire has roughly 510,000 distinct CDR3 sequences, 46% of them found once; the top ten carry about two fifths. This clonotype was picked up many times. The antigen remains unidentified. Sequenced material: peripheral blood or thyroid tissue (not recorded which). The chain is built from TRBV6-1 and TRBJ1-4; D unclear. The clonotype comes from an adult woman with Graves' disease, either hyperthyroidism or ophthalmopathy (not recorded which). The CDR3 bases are TGTGCCAGCAGTGAAACCGCGCAAGAAAAACTGTTTTTT. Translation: CASSETAQEKLFF.